This entry lists 7 T cell receptor beta chains sequenced from one sample in a study of cytomegalovirus exposure and HLA in healthy donors. Primers included in the PCR were 60 Vbeta and 13 Jbeta primers. Measured with immunoSEQ multiplex PCR; TCRdb has only the in-frame clones, and not every one. This table has some 140,000 clones, 80% to 85% appearing once. The sequenced material came from PBMCs. These receptors were collected from a woman aged 45 to 65 in good health and CMV-seropositive.

The chain is built from TRBV30 and TRBJ1-6; D unclear. The CDR3 runs 16 residues. From germline, CDR1 is GTSNPN and CDR2 SVGIG (reference sequence). Deletions cut 2 bases from V and 9 bases from J, with 20 bases between. The CDR3 protein is CAWSKRSTLNSSPLHF. The CDR3 nucleotides are TGTGCCTGGAGTAAGAGGTCCACGCTGAACTCTTCACCCCTCCACTTT.

V is TRBV10-3 and J is TRBJ2-3; 11 bases line up with TRBD1. The length of the CDR3 is 15 residues. The trim removed 6 bases at V and 5 bases at J, leaving 7 bases unmatched. CDR1 and CDR2 (germline): ENHRY, SYGVKD. The CDR3 reads CAIRDRGRRGDTQYF. The CDR3 DNA follows: TGTGCCATCAGGGACAGGGGGCGTCGGGGAGATACGCAGTATTTT.

The gene calls are TRBV27 and TRBJ1-6; D not certain. Germline values: CDR1 MNHEY, CDR2 SMNVEV (reference sequence). The germline V and J ends were trimmed by 3 bases and 7 bases, with 13 bases remaining between them. The CDR3 is made up of 15 amino acids. The CDR3 sequence: CASSLNPGGNSPLHF. CDR3 bases: TGTGCCAGCAGTTTGAACCCGGGAGGCAATTCACCCCTCCACTTT.

The chain is built from TRBV4-3 and TRBJ2-7; 8 bases are a match to TRBD2. The V gene's germline CDR1 is LGHNA and CDR2 YSLEER. With 0 bases clipped from V and 2 bases from J, the junction kept 9 bases outside the gene matches. This CDR3 region has 17 residues. The CDR3 DNA follows: TGCGCCAGCAGCCAAGATTACCCGGGGGGGGAGACCTACGAGCAGTACTTC. Translated: CASSQDYPGGETYEQYF.

The chain employs TRBV7-3 and TRBJ2-5, with TRBD1 matching over 10 bases. Germline CDR1 SGHTA, CDR2 FQGTGA. V lost 4 bases, J lost 1 base, and 3 bases stayed unmatched. This CDR3 contains 15 residues. The CDR3 region has the DNA TGTGCCAGCAGCTCCGGGACAGGGGTCCAAGAGACCCAGTACTTC. It encodes CASSSGTGVQETQYF.

V and J are TRBV6-5 and TRBJ2-5, with TRBD1 as a possible D gene (5 bases). Germline CDR1 and CDR2: MNHEY and SVGAGI. Deletions cut 0 bases from V and 5 bases from J, with 16 bases between. The CDR3 loop spans 16 amino acids. The CDR3 loop is CASSYSPAGPPETQYF. Written as DNA, the CDR3 is TGTGCCAGCAGTTACTCGCCGGCAGGGCCTCCGGAGACCCAGTACTTC.

In DNA form, the CDR3 reads TGCGCCAGCAACAGCGGGGGGGCAGAAGATACGCAGTATTTT. Its protein product is CASNSGGAEDTQYF. The chain links TRBV5-1 to TRBJ2-3, with 10 bases matching TRBD2. The CDR3 runs to 14 residues. In germline, CDR1 is SGHRS, CDR2 YFSETQ. The V segment lost 6 bases and the J segment 5 bases; nucleotides outside the gene matches: 6.